This T cell receptor (beta chain) is from a study of blood T cell repertoires in COVID-19. Turning to the study itself: Collection of acute and convalescent COVID-19 samples took place in the United States, Italy and Spain. Sample material is recorded as cDNA or gDNA derived from T cells, B-cell-depleted T cells, or PBMCs.

Assay used: immunoSEQ multiplex PCR; TCRdb lists only in-frame clones, some missing. Of roughly 130,000 clones listed, roughly 85% are singletons. The CDR3 sequence is 13 residues long. V lost 7 bases and J 0 bases, leaving 9 bases between the germline ends. Germline assignment: CDR1 KGHSH and CDR2 LQKENI. The sequencing sample was made of peripheral blood. This receptor was taken from a middle-aged man with acute or convalescent COVID-19. This chain joins TRBV18 and TRBJ1-1; D gene ambiguous. The CDR3: CASFYSMNTEAFF. CDR3 nucleotides: TGTGCCAGCTTTTACAGTATGAACACTGAAGCTTTCTTT.